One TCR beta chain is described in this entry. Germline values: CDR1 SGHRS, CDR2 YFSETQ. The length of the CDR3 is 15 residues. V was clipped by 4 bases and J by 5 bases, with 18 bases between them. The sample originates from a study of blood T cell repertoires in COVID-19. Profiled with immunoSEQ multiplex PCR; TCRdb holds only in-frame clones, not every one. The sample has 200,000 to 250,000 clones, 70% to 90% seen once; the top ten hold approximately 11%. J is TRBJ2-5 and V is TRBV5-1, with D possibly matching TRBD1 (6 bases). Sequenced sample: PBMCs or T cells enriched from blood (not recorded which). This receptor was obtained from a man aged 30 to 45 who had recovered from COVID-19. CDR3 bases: TGCGCCAGCAGCCCGATGTGGCAGGGGCGGGAGACCCAGTACTTC. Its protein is CASSPMWQGRETQYF. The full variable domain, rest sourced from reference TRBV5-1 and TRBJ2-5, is KAGVTQTPRYLIKTRGQQVTLSCSPISGHRSVSWYQQTPGQGLQFLFEYFSETQRNKGNFPGRFSGRQFSNSRSEMNVSTLELGDSALYLCASSPMWQGRETQYFGPGTRLLVL.